This TCR beta chain was sequenced in a study of shared clonotypes between healthy human individuals. Study as a whole: Three plates each covered CD4 naive and memory; CD8 naive two, CD8 memory one.

Terminally differentiated effector memory CD45RA+ cells were excluded by CCR7 positive selection of CD45RO-negative cells. As regards this clone: Antigen unknown.

General observations from the study: On the whole, naive subsets had larger estimated richness than memory subsets had.

Deep-level assay runs were performed. Using immunoSEQ multiplex PCR, the repertoire was profiled, and TCRdb retains in-frame clones only, with some absent. In the table there are around 2,000,000 clones, just under 95% of which are singletons. V was clipped by 8 bases and J by 1 base, with 13 bases between them. This CDR3 is 13 amino acids long. Germline CDR1 reads GTSNPN; CDR2 reads SVGIG (reference sequence). The receptor was isolated from a man aged 18-30 years in good health. The sequencing sample was made of naive CD8+ T cells sorted from blood. The rearrangement uses TRBV30 and TRBJ2-3; TRBD1 or TRBD2 may be the D gene (5 bases each). The DNA for the CDR3 is TGTGCCCGGGACGCGGTAGGCACAGATACGCAGTATTTT. The encoded protein is CARDAVGTDTQYF.